A selection of T cell receptor beta chains follows, all from one sample in a study of naive CD8 T cells in extremely preterm neonates. Repertoires were generated with immunoSEQ multiplex PCR, while TCRdb's copy carries only in-frame clones and drops some. This sample carries around 7,900 clones, 95% to 98% of them seen once, and the ten largest clones take 2.8%. The material sequenced was naive CD8+ T cells from blood. All receptors derive from a human donor in good health. CDR3s include the opening cysteine and the closing phenylalanine or tryptophan. The order of the fields is clone size, V gene, CDR3 length, J gene, D gene, CDR3 protein, CDR3 DNA. The D gene is left open where the match is weak. For some rows the clone size is stated as once, few or many, or as a class when expanded; others skip it.

clone_size: -
v_call: TRBV13
cdr3_length: 15
j_call: TRBJ1-2
d_call: -
cdr3_aa: CASSSQEDRPYGYTF
cdr3_nt: TGTGCCAGCAGCTCCCAGGAAGACAGGCCCTATGGCTACACCTTC

clone_size: -
v_call: TRBV27
cdr3_length: 17
j_call: TRBJ2-1
d_call: TRBD2
cdr3_aa: CASSSIVSGGAYNEQFF
cdr3_nt: TGTGCCAGCAGTTCGATCGTAAGCGGGGGAGCCTACAATGAGCAGTTCTTC

clone_size: once
v_call: TRBV28
cdr3_length: 13
j_call: TRBJ2-3
d_call: -
cdr3_aa: CASSFISADTQYF
cdr3_nt: TGTGCCAGCAGTTTCATTTCAGCAGATACGCAGTATTTT

clone_size: -
v_call: TRBV13
cdr3_length: 14
j_call: TRBJ2-1
d_call: -
cdr3_aa: CASSSDSSYNEQFF
cdr3_nt: TGTGCCAGCAGCTCGGACAGCTCCTACAATGAGCAGTTCTTC

clone_size: -
v_call: TRBV2
cdr3_length: 10
j_call: TRBJ2-1
d_call: -
cdr3_aa: CARGASGQFF
cdr3_nt: TGTGCCAGAGGGGCCTCGGGGCAGTTCTTC

clone_size: -
v_call: TRBV4-3
cdr3_length: 17
j_call: TRBJ2-3
d_call: -
cdr3_aa: CASVPGRGSGPTDTQYF
cdr3_nt: TGCGCCAGCGTCCCCGGGCGGGGTAGCGGACCCACAGATACGCAGTATTTT

clone_size: once
v_call: TRBV7-6
cdr3_length: 18
j_call: TRBJ2-1
d_call: -
cdr3_aa: CASSPVRLALLPNNEQFF
cdr3_nt: TGTGCCAGCAGCCCCGTACGCCTAGCCTTACTCCCAAACAATGAGCAGTTCTTC

clone_size: -
v_call: TRBV9
cdr3_length: 16
j_call: TRBJ2-2
d_call: -
cdr3_aa: CASSVVGTGGTGELFF
cdr3_nt: TGTGCCAGCAGCGTAGTCGGGACTGGAGGTACCGGGGAGCTGTTTTTT

clone_size: -
v_call: TRBV29-1
cdr3_length: 18
j_call: TRBJ2-5
d_call: -
cdr3_aa: CSVEFDPSDRTLQETQYF
cdr3_nt: TGCAGCGTTGAATTTGATCCCAGTGACAGGACCCTACAAGAGACCCAGTACTTC

clone_size: -
v_call: TRBV5-1
cdr3_length: 14
j_call: TRBJ1-6
d_call: -
cdr3_aa: CASSLVLRDSPLHF
cdr3_nt: TGCGCCAGCAGCTTGGTGCTGCGCGATTCACCCCTCCACTTT

clone_size: -
v_call: TRBV5-1
cdr3_length: 18
j_call: TRBJ1-1
d_call: -
cdr3_aa: CASSLHEAGVYMNTEAFF
cdr3_nt: TGCGCCAGCAGCCTACATGAAGCAGGGGTCTATATGAACACTGAAGCTTTCTTT

clone_size: -
v_call: TRBV4-3
cdr3_length: 15
j_call: TRBJ2-2
d_call: -
cdr3_aa: CASSLAPENTGELFF
cdr3_nt: TGCGCCAGCAGCCTAGCACCGGAGAACACCGGGGAGCTGTTTTTT

clone_size: once
v_call: TRBV11-2
cdr3_length: 14
j_call: TRBJ2-5
d_call: -
cdr3_aa: CASSLGAGQETQYF
cdr3_nt: TGTGCCAGCAGCTTAGGTGCAGGGCAAGAGACCCAGTACTTC

clone_size: once
v_call: TRBV5-6
cdr3_length: 15
j_call: TRBJ1-2
d_call: TRBD1
cdr3_aa: CASSLEGARVYGYTF
cdr3_nt: TGTGCCAGCAGCTTGGAGGGGGCGAGGGTCTATGGCTACACCTTC

clone_size: -
v_call: TRBV25-1
cdr3_length: 14
j_call: TRBJ2-7
d_call: -
cdr3_aa: CASSESRRPHEQYF
cdr3_nt: TGTGCCAGCAGTGAGTCTAGGAGACCCCACGAGCAGTACTTC

clone_size: -
v_call: TRBV4-2
cdr3_length: 16
j_call: TRBJ1-1
d_call: TRBD1
cdr3_aa: CASSQRTGPENTEAFF
cdr3_nt: TGTGCCAGCAGCCAAAGGACAGGGCCGGAGAACACTGAAGCTTTCTTT

clone_size: -
v_call: TRBV11-2
cdr3_length: 16
j_call: TRBJ2-3
d_call: -
cdr3_aa: CASSLVESGSTDTQYF
cdr3_nt: TGTGCCAGCAGCTTAGTGGAGAGCGGGAGCACAGATACGCAGTATTTT

clone_size: -
v_call: TRBV29-1
cdr3_length: 14
j_call: TRBJ1-2
d_call: -
cdr3_aa: CSVEETEANYGYTF
cdr3_nt: TGCAGCGTTGAAGAGACAGAAGCTAACTATGGCTACACCTTC

clone_size: -
v_call: TRBV7-9
cdr3_length: 15
j_call: TRBJ2-7
d_call: TRBD1
cdr3_aa: CASSQSGQASYEQYF
cdr3_nt: TGTGCCAGCAGCCAGAGTGGACAGGCATCCTACGAGCAGTACTTC

clone_size: -
v_call: TRBV6-5
cdr3_length: 14
j_call: TRBJ2-4
d_call: TRBD1
cdr3_aa: CASSPDRGKNIQYF
cdr3_nt: TGTGCCAGCAGTCCCGACAGGGGGAAAAACATTCAGTACTTC

clone_size: -
v_call: TRBV28
cdr3_length: 14
j_call: TRBJ2-1
d_call: TRBD2
cdr3_aa: CASGRASTYNEQFF
cdr3_nt: TGTGCCAGCGGGAGGGCTAGCACCTACAATGAGCAGTTCTTC

clone_size: -
v_call: TRBV30
cdr3_length: 15
j_call: TRBJ2-2
d_call: -
cdr3_aa: CAWSLQGSFTGELFF
cdr3_nt: TGTGCCTGGAGTCTACAGGGCTCCTTCACCGGGGAGCTGTTTTTT

clone_size: -
v_call: TRBV12-5
cdr3_length: 16
j_call: TRBJ2-5
d_call: TRBD2
cdr3_aa: CASGLGSSGGAETQYF
cdr3_nt: TGTGCTAGTGGTTTGGGGTCCAGCGGGGGGGCAGAGACCCAGTACTTC

clone_size: -
v_call: TRBV11-2
cdr3_length: 17
j_call: TRBJ1-5
d_call: -
cdr3_aa: CASSSAGQLNSNQPQHF
cdr3_nt: TGTGCCAGCAGCTCGGCAGGACAGCTAAATAGCAATCAGCCCCAGCATTTT

clone_size: -
v_call: TRBV4-1
cdr3_length: 17
j_call: TRBJ2-1
d_call: TRBD2
cdr3_aa: CASSQERGGVFYNEQFF
cdr3_nt: TGCGCCAGCAGCCAAGAACGCGGGGGTGTTTTTTACAATGAGCAGTTCTTC

clone_size: once
v_call: TRBV27
cdr3_length: 13
j_call: TRBJ2-1
d_call: -
cdr3_aa: CASSSVKSNEQFF
cdr3_nt: TGTGCCAGCAGTTCGGTGAAGAGCAATGAGCAGTTCTTC